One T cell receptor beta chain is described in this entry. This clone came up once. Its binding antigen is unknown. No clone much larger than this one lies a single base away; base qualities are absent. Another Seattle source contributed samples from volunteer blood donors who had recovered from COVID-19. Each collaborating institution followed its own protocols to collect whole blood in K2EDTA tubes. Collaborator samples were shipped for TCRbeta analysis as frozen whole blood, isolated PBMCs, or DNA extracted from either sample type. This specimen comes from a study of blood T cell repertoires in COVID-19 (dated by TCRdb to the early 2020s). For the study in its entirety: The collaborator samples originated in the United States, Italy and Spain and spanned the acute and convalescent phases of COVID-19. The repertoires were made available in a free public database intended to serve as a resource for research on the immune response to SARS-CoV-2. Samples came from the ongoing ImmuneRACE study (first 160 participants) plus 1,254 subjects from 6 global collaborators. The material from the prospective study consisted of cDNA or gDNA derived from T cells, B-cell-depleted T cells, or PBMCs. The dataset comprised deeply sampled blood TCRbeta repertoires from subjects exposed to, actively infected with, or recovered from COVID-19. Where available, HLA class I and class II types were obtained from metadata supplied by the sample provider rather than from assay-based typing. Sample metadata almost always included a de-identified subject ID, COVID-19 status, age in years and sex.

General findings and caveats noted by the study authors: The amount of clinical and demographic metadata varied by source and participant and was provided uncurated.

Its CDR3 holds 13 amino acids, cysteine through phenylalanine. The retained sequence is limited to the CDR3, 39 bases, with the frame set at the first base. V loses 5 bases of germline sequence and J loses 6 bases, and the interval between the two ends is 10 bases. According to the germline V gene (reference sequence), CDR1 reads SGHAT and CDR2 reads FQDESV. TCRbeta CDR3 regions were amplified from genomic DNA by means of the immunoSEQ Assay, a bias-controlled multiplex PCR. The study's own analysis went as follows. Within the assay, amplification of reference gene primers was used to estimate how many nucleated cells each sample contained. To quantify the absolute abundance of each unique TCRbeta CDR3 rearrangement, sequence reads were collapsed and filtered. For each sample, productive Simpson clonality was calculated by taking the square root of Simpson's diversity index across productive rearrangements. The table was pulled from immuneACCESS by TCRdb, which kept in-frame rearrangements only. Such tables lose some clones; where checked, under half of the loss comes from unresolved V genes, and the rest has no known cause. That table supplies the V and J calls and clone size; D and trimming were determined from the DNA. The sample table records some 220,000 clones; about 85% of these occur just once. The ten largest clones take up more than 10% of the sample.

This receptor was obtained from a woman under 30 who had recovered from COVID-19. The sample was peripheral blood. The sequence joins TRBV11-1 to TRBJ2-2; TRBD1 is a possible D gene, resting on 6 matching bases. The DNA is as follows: TGTGCCAGCAGCCCAGGGGTATCCGGGGAGCTGTTTTTT. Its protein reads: CASSPGVSGELFF.